This T cell receptor (beta chain) was recorded in a study of radiation and T cells in renal cell carcinoma. The study's findings and limits: From baseline, blood top tumor clonotypes peaked at 2 weeks post-radiation.

The time point was: blood 4 weeks post-SBRT, at nephrectomy. Treatment described: 15 Gy SBRT to primary tumor, nephrectomy 4 weeks later. Nephrectomy followed 15 Gy stereotactic body radiation by 4 weeks. The patient's renal cell carcinoma had clear cell pathology. TCRdb's table, derived via immunoSEQ multiplex PCR, lists solely in-frame clones and lacks some. The repertoire holds some 78,000 clones, with 80% to 90% as singletons. CDR1 is MNHEY, CDR2 SVGAGI, per germline. With 7 bases clipped from V and 5 bases from J, the junction kept 5 bases outside the gene matches. The CDR3 length is 14 residues. Points on this clone: The antigen remains unidentified.

The chain is built from TRBV6-5 and TRBJ2-3; 11 bases fit TRBD2. The sequences come from blood, collected from a patient whose treatment included radiotherapy and nephrectomy. This clonotype was obtained from a woman aged 65 to 85 with renal cell carcinoma. CDR3 in amino acids: CASTSTSGVDTQYF. As DNA, the CDR3 is TGTGCCAGCACCTCGACTAGCGGGGTAGATACGCAGTATTTT.